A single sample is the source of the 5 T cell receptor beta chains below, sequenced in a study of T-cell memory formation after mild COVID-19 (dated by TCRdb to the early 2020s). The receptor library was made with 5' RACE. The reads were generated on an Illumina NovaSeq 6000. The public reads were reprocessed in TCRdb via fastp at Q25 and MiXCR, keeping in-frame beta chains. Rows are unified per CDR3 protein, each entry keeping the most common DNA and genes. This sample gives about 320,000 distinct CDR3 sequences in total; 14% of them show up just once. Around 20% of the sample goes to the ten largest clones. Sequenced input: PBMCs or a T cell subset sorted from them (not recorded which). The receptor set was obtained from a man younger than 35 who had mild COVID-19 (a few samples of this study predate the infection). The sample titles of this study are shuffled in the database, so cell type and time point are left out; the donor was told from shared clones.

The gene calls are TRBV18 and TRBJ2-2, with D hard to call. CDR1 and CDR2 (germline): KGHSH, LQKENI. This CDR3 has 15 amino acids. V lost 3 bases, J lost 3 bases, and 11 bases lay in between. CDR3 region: CASSPRDSDTGELFF. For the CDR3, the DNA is TGTGCCAGCTCACCGCGAGACTCGGACACCGGGGAGCTGTTTTTT. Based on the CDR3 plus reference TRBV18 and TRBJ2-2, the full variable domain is NAGVMQNPRHLVRRRGQEARLRCSPMKGHSHVYWYRQLPEEGLKFMVYLQKENIIDESGMPKERFSAEFPKEGPSILRIQQVVRGDSAAYFCASSPRDSDTGELFFGEGSRLTVL.

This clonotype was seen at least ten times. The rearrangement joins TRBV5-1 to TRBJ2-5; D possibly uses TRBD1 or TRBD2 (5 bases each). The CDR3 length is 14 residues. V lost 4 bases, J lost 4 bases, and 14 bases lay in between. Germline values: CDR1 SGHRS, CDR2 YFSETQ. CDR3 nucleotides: TGCGCCAGCAGCGAGCCAGGGAGTCGAGAGACCCAGTACTTC. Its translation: CASSEPGSRETQYF.

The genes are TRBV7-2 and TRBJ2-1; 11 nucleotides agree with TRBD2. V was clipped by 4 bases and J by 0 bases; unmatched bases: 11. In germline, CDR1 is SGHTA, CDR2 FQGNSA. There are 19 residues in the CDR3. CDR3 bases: TGTGCCAGCAGCTCCTGGACTAGCGGGTTCTCGAGCTCCTACAATGAGCAGTTCTTC. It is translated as CASSSWTSGFSSSYNEQFF.

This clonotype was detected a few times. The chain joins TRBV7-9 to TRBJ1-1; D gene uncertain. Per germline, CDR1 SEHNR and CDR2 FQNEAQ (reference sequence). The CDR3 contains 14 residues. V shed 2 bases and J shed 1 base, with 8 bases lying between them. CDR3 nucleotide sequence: TGTGCCAGCAGCTTAATAACAGCGAACACTGAAGCTTTCTTT. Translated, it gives CASSLITANTEAFF.

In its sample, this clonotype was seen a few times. Here the CDR3 DNA reads TGCGCCAGCAGCTTGGACTCCGGTCTCAATCAGCCCCAGCATTTT. It yields the protein CASSLDSGLNQPQHF. J is TRBJ1-5 and V is TRBV5-1; no clear D gene. This CDR3 contains 15 residues. Deletions cut 0 bases from V and 3 bases from J, with 10 bases between. Germline values: CDR1 SGHRS, CDR2 YFSETQ.